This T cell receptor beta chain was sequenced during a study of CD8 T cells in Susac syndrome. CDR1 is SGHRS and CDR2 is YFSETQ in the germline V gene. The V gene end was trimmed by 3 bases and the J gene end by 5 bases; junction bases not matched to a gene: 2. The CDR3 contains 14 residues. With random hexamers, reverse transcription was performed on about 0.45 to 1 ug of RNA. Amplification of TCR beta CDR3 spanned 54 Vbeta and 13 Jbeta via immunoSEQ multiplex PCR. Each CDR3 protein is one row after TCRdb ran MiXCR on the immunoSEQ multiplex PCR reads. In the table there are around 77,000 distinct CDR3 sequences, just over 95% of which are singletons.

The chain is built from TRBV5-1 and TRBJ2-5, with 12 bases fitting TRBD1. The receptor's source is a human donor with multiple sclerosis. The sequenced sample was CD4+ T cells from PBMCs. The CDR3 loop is CASSWGQGAETQYF. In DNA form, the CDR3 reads TGCGCCAGCAGCTGGGGACAGGGGGCCGAGACCCAGTACTTC.